Following are 23 T cell receptor beta chains from one sample sequenced in a study of T cell clonality in common variable immunodeficiency. Some clones are missing from TCRdb's copy, which holds only in-frame ones; the method was immunoSEQ multiplex PCR. This sample carries 42,000 or so clones, none of them present only once. Sequencing used peripheral blood mononuclear cells. The receptors were gathered from a person between 18 and 70 years old in good health.

Details on this clone: Read data end 3 residues before the CDR3 end; the end is taken from the germline J gene. The rearrangement links TRBV11-3 to TRBJ1-2; 7 nucleotides agree with TRBD1. The CDR3 sequence is 13 residues long. The germline CDR1 and CDR2 sequences are SGHNT and YENEEA. CDR3 DNA (partial): TGTGCCAGCGGACCAGACAGGGAAGGGGGC. It specifies CASGPDREGG. From start to end, the CDR3 is CASGPDREGGYTF.

About this clone: With the read ending 3 residues before the CDR3 end, the germline J gene is used to fill in that end. The chain is built from TRBV13 and TRBJ1-2; possibly TRBD1 for D (6 bases). The CDR3 is made up of 14 amino acids. Germline V gene lookup returns CDR1 PRHDT and CDR2 FYEKMQ (reference sequence). The CDR3 bases that were read are TGTGCCAGCAGCCAGCACAGGGAAAGGTATAGC. Translated, it gives CASSQHRERYS. The full CDR3 sequence reads CASSQHRERYSYTF.

Many counts were recorded for this clone. The read terminates 3 residues before the CDR3 end, so the remaining end is supplied by the germline J gene. The rearrangement uses TRBV20-1 and TRBJ1-2, with D perhaps matching TRBD1 (5 bases). The CDR3 covers 13 residues. From germline, CDR1 is DFQATT and CDR2 SNEGSKA (reference sequence). V dropped 2 bases and J dropped 4 bases, with 11 bases sitting between them. The CDR3: CSARTDSLYGYTF. Incomplete CDR3 DNA: TGCAGTGCTAGAACCGACAGTCTCTATGGC.

The sample holds many counts of this clone. The read halts 3 residues ahead of the CDR3 end, with the missing end drawn from the germline J gene. The V gene is TRBV14, the J gene TRBJ2-1; TRBD2 is a possible D gene (6 bases). V was cut by 0 bases and J by 6 bases, with 15 bases left in between. CDR1 is SGHDN, CDR2 FVKESK, per germline. CDR3 length: 16 amino acids. The CDR3 bases that were read are TGTGCCAGCAGCCAAGATCTGGCGGGACTCGGCAATGAG. Translating gives CASSQDLAGLGNE. The whole CDR3 region reads CASSQDLAGLGNEQFF.

A note on this clone: The read terminates 3 residues before the CDR3 end, so the remaining end is supplied by the germline J gene. The rearrangement links TRBV2 to TRBJ2-4; perhaps TRBD1 as D (6 bases). CDR3 length: 13 residues. The germline V gene has CDR1 SNHLY and CDR2 FYNNEI. The CDR3 DNA, read in part, is TGTGCCAGCCTACAGGGCATCAACTATGGT. Translating it yields CASLQGINYG. The complete CDR3 protein is CASLQGINYGQYF.

This clone was seen many times. The CDR3 extends 3 residues past the end of the read, so its final part is completed from the germline J gene. This sequence joins TRBV12-3 or TRBV12-4 and TRBJ1-5; TRBD1 is a possible D gene (5 bases). The CDR3 has 16 amino acids. Trimming pared 0 bases from V and 0 bases from J, leaving 9 bases between. This CDR3 is CASSLARTSSNQPQHF. The covered CDR3 bases are TGTGCCAGCAGTTTAGCGCGGACATCTAGCAATCAGCCC.

This clone was detected many times. The CDR3 is cut off 3 residues early in the read; its end comes from the germline J gene. This chain links TRBV5-1 with TRBJ2-1; TRBD1 matches at 8 bases. V lost 5 bases, J lost 4 bases, and 8 bases stayed unmatched. The length of the CDR3 is 15 residues. CDR1 is SGHRS, CDR2 YFSETQ, per germline. CDR3 DNA, as far as it was read: TGCGCCAGCAGGACGGGTGGACAGGGATACAATGAG. Translation gives CASRTGGQGYNE. Given in full, the CDR3 is CASRTGGQGYNEQFF.

The sample holds many counts of this clone. The read ends 3 residues before the CDR3 terminus; that terminus is restored from the germline J gene. V is TRBV12-5 and J is TRBJ2-5; 9 bases fit TRBD1. V lost 2 bases to trimming and J lost 6 bases; unmatched junction nucleotides: 10. This CDR3 region has 16 residues. The germline V gene encodes CDR1 LGHNT and CDR2 FRNRAP. The CDR3 bases that were read are TGTGCTAGTGGTTTGCCCTCCGGGACAGGGTCGAAGACC. This gives the protein CASGLPSGTGSKT. The full CDR3 reads CASGLPSGTGSKTQYF.

This clone is labeled as medium-sized (0.01 to 0.1%). The read finishes 3 residues shy of the CDR3 end, and the germline J gene is used to complete it. The V and J genes are TRBV20-1 and TRBJ1-1; 8 bases map to TRBD1. The CDR3 sequence is 13 residues long. CDR1 DFQATT and CDR2 SNEGSKA come from the germline V gene (reference sequence). V was pared by 7 bases and J by 5 bases, with 9 bases of the junction left unmatched. CDR3 region: CSVNQGAGTEAFF. The CDR3 bases that were read are TGCAGTGTTAACCAGGGGGCCGGTACTGAA.

This clone was counted many times. The CDR3 goes on 3 residues after the read ends, and that part is filled in from the germline J gene. This rearrangement joins TRBV7-6 to TRBJ2-2; 8 nucleotides align to TRBD1. The V segment lost 1 base and the J segment 5 bases; nucleotides outside the gene matches: 6. Germline V gene sequence: CDR1 SGHVS, CDR2 FNYEAQ. The CDR3 runs to 16 residues. Incomplete CDR3 DNA: TGTGCCAGCAGCTTAGGCCAGGGGGCTTCAACCGGGGAG. It translates to CASSLGQGASTGE. The entire CDR3 protein reads CASSLGQGASTGELFF.

This clone was found many times. The read gets to within 3 residues of the CDR3 end, and the germline J gene fills in the rest. V gene TRBV5-1 combines with J gene TRBJ2-1, with TRBD2 matching over 12 bases. This CDR3 comprises 14 residues. Germline values: CDR1 SGHRS, CDR2 YFSETQ. Trimming took 4 bases from V and 5 from J; bases not matched to a gene: 1. CDR3 DNA (partial): TGCGCCAGCAGCCGACTAGCGGGGGACAATGAG. It codes for CASSRLAGDNE. The full CDR3 protein is CASSRLAGDNEQFF.

On this clone itself: The CDR3 end lies 3 residues beyond the end of the read and is filled in from the germline J gene. The identical CDR3 is also encoded by other nucleotide sequences in the sample. This chain uses TRBV7-9 with TRBJ2-5; the D is unclear. Germline V gene data show CDR1 as SEHNR and CDR2 as FQNEAQ (reference sequence). The CDR3 is made up of 13 amino acids. The ends were cut back, 4 bases at V and 5 bases at J, with 11 bases in the middle. CDR3 in amino acids: CASSSRNEETQYF. CDR3 bases read: TGTGCCAGCAGCTCTAGGAATGAGGAGACC.

In its sample, this clone was seen many times. The read comes to an end 3 residues before the CDR3 does, leaving the germline J gene to fill in the end. The chain is built from TRBV20-1 and TRBJ2-7, with TRBD2 identical over 12 bases. The CDR3 is 17 amino acids. V dropped 2 bases and J dropped 2; count of bases not matched to a gene: 10. Germline CDR1 is DFQATT and CDR2 is SNEGSKA (reference sequence). The covered CDR3 bases are TGCAGTGCTAGACCGTCAAGGGCTAGCGGGAGGGCCTACGAG. Translating it yields CSARPSRASGRAYE. The CDR3 in full is CSARPSRASGRAYEQYF.

This clone appeared many times. The read terminates 3 residues ahead of where the CDR3 ends, so the germline J gene completes it. The V call is TRBV19, the J call TRBJ2-1; 15 bases align to TRBD2. V lost 4 bases to trimming and J lost 1 base; unmatched junction nucleotides: 11. Germline-derived CDR1 and CDR2 are LNHDA and SQIVND (reference sequence). The length of the CDR3 is 20 residues. CDR3 sequence reads: CASSSLLPGLAGGSYNEQFF. The CDR3 DNA, read in part, is TGTGCCAGTAGTAGCCTCTTACCGGGACTAGCGGGAGGTTCCTACAATGAG.

This clone was observed a handful of times. CDR3 DNA (partial): TGTGCCAGCAGCGGCAGGGGTGGGGGGAACACTGAA. Translated: CASSGRGGGNTE. The whole CDR3 region reads CASSGRGGGNTEAFF. The chain carries TRBV11-2 and TRBJ1-1; D possibly corresponds to TRBD1 (6 bases). The read falls 3 residues short of the CDR3 end, and the missing part is taken from the germline J gene. This CDR3 contains 15 residues. With 5 bases removed from V and 1 base from J, the gap between germline ends came to 14 bases. CDR1 is SGHAT, CDR2 FQNNGV, per germline.

This clone showed up many times. The read gets to within 3 residues of the CDR3 end, and the germline J gene fills in the rest. This chain joins TRBV4-2 and TRBJ2-2, with 11 positions matching TRBD2. CDR1 LGHNA and CDR2 YNFKEQ come from the germline V gene. The CDR3 runs 18 residues. Germline trimming cut 2 bases from V and 3 bases from J; bases unmatched to any gene: 8. Partial CDR3 DNA: TGTGCCAGCAGCCAATTACTAGCGGGAGAAAGTGACACCGGGGAG. This encodes CASSQLLAGESDTGE. The complete CDR3 reads CASSQLLAGESDTGELFF.

This clone showed up many times. The CDR3 extends 3 residues past the end of the read, so its final part is completed from the germline J gene. V and J are TRBV29-1 and TRBJ1-1; perhaps TRBD1 as D (6 bases). CDR1 is SQVTM and CDR2 is ANQGSEA in the germline V gene. The CDR3 contains 14 residues. V was clipped by 7 bases and J by 5 bases, with 20 bases between them. The DNA read from the CDR3 is TGCAGCGCCTTCCCAGACAGGTATGGTACTGAA. The encoded protein is CSAFPDRYGTE. The complete CDR3 reads CSAFPDRYGTEAFF.

This clone was observed many times. The CDR3 end falls 3 residues outside the read, so it is completed with the germline J gene. This sequence joins TRBV6-2 or TRBV6-3 and TRBJ2-5; 8 bases line up with TRBD2. This CDR3 spans 17 amino acids. The J segment lost 5 bases and the V segment lost 8 bases, leaving 19 bases of the junction unmatched. Germline CDR1 and CDR2: MNHEY and SVGEGT. The covered CDR3 bases are TGTGCCAGCCTCGGCAGCGGATTCGCGGGGGGAAAGGAGACC. Translation: CASLGSGFAGGKET. Given in full, the CDR3 is CASLGSGFAGGKETQYF.

This clone occurred many times. From the germline J gene comes the end of the CDR3, since the read stops 3 residues before it. V usage is TRBV19 and J usage is TRBJ2-5; no definite D call. Looked up from germline, CDR1 is LNHDA and CDR2 is SQIVND (reference sequence). Trimming shortened V by 5 bases and J by 3 bases, and 13 bases separated the two germline ends. This CDR3 has 14 amino acids. The covered CDR3 bases are TGTGCCAGTAGTCCCGTGGGCTGGGAAGAGACC. It yields the protein CASSPVGWEET. The whole CDR3 protein is CASSPVGWEETQYF.

This clone has only a few counts. One base separates it from a far larger clone, so it is likely a read error. The same CDR3 arises from other DNA sequences in this sample as well. The CDR3 protein is CASSITTGKLGEQFF. CDR3 bases read: TGTGCCAGTAGTATAACGACAGGCAAGCTGGGTGAG. This chain uses TRBV19 with TRBJ2-1; possible D gene TRBD1, 6 bases. The read comes to an end 3 residues before the CDR3 does, leaving the germline J gene to fill in the end. The CDR3 is made up of 15 amino acids. Germline CDR1 reads LNHDA; CDR2 reads SQIVND (reference sequence). Trimming took off 2 bases at V and 9 bases at J, with 17 bases between the two ends.

The table lists this clone with many counts. The sequence runs out 3 residues before the end of the CDR3; the remainder is reconstructed from the germline J gene. This chain links TRBV2 with TRBJ2-3; perhaps TRBD1 as D (7 bases). The V gene lost 3 bases and the J gene lost 4 bases, with 11 bases spanning the gap. Germline loops: CDR1 SNHLY, CDR2 FYNNEI. The CDR3 runs 14 residues. CDR3 bases read: TGTGCCAGCAGTGATCCCAGGGGGGCAGATACG. The encoded protein is CASSDPRGADT. The full CDR3 sequence reads CASSDPRGADTQYF.

Ten or more counts support this clone. The read terminates 3 residues ahead of where the CDR3 ends, so the germline J gene completes it. The V gene is TRBV2, the J gene TRBJ2-7, with TRBD1 identical over 8 bases. Losses at the gene ends were 6 bases for V and 6 bases for J; bases not matched to a gene: 19. The CDR3 runs to 17 residues. CDR1 and CDR2 from the germline V gene are SNHLY and FYNNEI. CDR3 protein: CASSARRGGQGAGEQYF. CDR3 DNA, as far as it was read: TGTGCCAGCAGCGCACGAAGGGGAGGTCAGGGGGCAGGCGAG. Filled out from reference TRBV2 and TRBJ2-7, the complete variable domain reads EPEVTQTPSHQVTQMGQEVILRCVPISNHLYFYWYRQILGQKVEFLVSFYNNEISEKSEIFDDQFSVERPDGSNFTLKIRSTKLEDSAMYFCASSARRGGQGAGEQYFGPGTRLTVT.

The sample holds many counts of this clone. The missing CDR3 end, 3 residues past where the read stops, is filled in from the germline J gene. The chain links TRBV19 to TRBJ1-5; no clear D. Per germline, CDR1 LNHDA and CDR2 SQIVND (reference sequence). The V end lost 2 bases, the J end lost 4 bases, and 9 bases lay between the germline ends. This CDR3 contains 14 residues. CDR3 DNA (partial): TGTGCCAGTAGTATACTGTCCGCGAATCAGCCC. This gives the protein CASSILSANQP. The complete CDR3 reads CASSILSANQPQHF.